What follows are 22 T cell receptor beta chains derived from one specimen sequenced in a study of blood T cell repertoires in COVID-19. Clones were read by immunoSEQ multiplex PCR, and TCRdb kept only the in-frame ones, dropping some. The sample holds roughly 270,000 clones, less than 85% seen once. Source material: PBMCs or T cells enriched from blood (not recorded which). The source of these receptors is a woman between 50 and 59 years old who had recovered from COVID-19.

The CDR3 region has the DNA TGTGCCAGCAGCCACCGATGGCTAGCGGGTTACAATGAGCAGTTCTTC. Its protein is CASSHRWLAGYNEQFF. V and J are TRBV14 and TRBJ2-1, with 8 bases that match TRBD2. Losses at the gene ends were 3 bases for V and 4 bases for J; bases not matched to a gene: 8. This CDR3 spans 16 amino acids. CDR1 is SGHDN, CDR2 FVKESK, per germline.

The J gene is TRBJ1-1, the V gene TRBV5-8; possible D gene TRBD1, 6 bases. The V end lost 2 bases, the J end lost 3 bases, and 17 bases lay between the germline ends. This CDR3 comprises 16 residues. Germline loops: CDR1 SGHTS, CDR2 YDEGEE. CDR3: CASSLITGFRDTEAFF. The CDR3 DNA reads as TGTGCCAGCAGCTTAATTACAGGGTTTCGGGACACTGAAGCTTTCTTT.

V is TRBV12-5 and J is TRBJ2-1; D perhaps matches TRBD2 (5 bases). The CDR3 runs to 15 residues. Trimming cost V 0 bases and J 4 bases, with 10 bases left between them. Per the germline V gene, CDR1 is LGHNT and CDR2 is FRNRAP. The CDR3 DNA follows: TGTGCTAGTGGTTTGGTAGGATCGGGATACAATGAGCAGTTCTTC. Protein: CASGLVGSGYNEQFF.

This rearrangement joins TRBV29-1 to TRBJ1-1; the match to TRBD1 covers 8 bases. In germline, CDR1 is SQVTM, CDR2 ANQGSEA. The CDR3 extends over 13 amino acids. V gave up 7 bases and J gave up 5 bases; unmatched junction bases: 9. CDR3 nucleotide sequence: TGCAGCGCCGTGGACAGGGTTATGACTGAAGCTTTCTTT. Protein: CSAVDRVMTEAFF.

This chain joins TRBV18 and TRBJ2-1; perhaps TRBD2 as D (5 bases). Germline CDR1 KGHSH, CDR2 LQKENI. The CDR3 totals 14 residues. V was cut by 1 base and J by 7 bases, with 11 bases left in between. This chain's CDR3 is CASSPLGLQNEQFF. The CDR3 coding sequence is TGTGCCAGCTCACCACTTGGACTCCAGAATGAGCAGTTCTTC. Based on the CDR3 plus reference TRBV18 and TRBJ2-1, the full variable domain is NAGVMQNPRHLVRRRGQEARLRCSPMKGHSHVYWYRQLPEEGLKFMVYLQKENIIDESGMPKERFSAEFPKEGPSILRIQQVVRGDSAAYFCASSPLGLQNEQFFGPGTRLTVL.

The chain joins TRBV9 to TRBJ1-1, with D possibly being TRBD1 (5 bases). Germline V lookup: CDR1 SGDLS, CDR2 YYNGEE. This CDR3 spans 13 amino acids. The V end was cut by 7 bases, the J end by 2 bases, with 12 bases between. The CDR3 reads CASRKDTNTEAFF. The CDR3 DNA sequence: TGTGCCAGCCGAAAGGACACCAACACTGAAGCTTTCTTT.

This sequence joins TRBV12-3 or TRBV12-4 and TRBJ2-2; D is uncertain. Trimming cost V 7 bases and J 1 base, with 4 bases left between them. The CDR3 has 12 amino acids. CDR3 loop: CASIKNTGELFF. CDR3 nucleotide sequence: TGTGCCAGCATAAAGAACACCGGGGAGCTGTTTTTT.

The V call is TRBV30, the J call TRBJ2-2; 8 nucleotides align to TRBD2. V gave up 3 bases and J gave up 2 bases; unmatched junction bases: 8. Germline V gene data show CDR1 as GTSNPN and CDR2 as SVGIG (reference sequence). The CDR3 is 16 residues long. In DNA, the CDR3 is TGTGCCTGGAGACCGGGACTAGGTTCAAACACCGGGGAGCTGTTTTTT. It codes for CAWRPGLGSNTGELFF.

V gene TRBV9 combines with J gene TRBJ2-1; 10 bases are a match to TRBD2. The CDR3 sequence is 15 residues long. The ends lost 6 bases at V and 1 base at J; junction bases unmatched: 4. Germline CDR1 is SGDLS and CDR2 is YYNGEE. The CDR3 sequence: CASTGLAASYNEQFF. CDR3 sequence (DNA): TGTGCCAGCACCGGACTAGCGGCTTCCTACAATGAGCAGTTCTTC.

The rearrangement uses TRBV5-4 and TRBJ1-1; 8 positions match TRBD1. V lost 5 bases and J lost 2; bases outside the gene matches: 5. This CDR3 has 14 residues. Looked up from germline, CDR1 is SGHNT and CDR2 is YYREEE (reference sequence). The CDR3 loop is CASSHDRGNTEAFF. The CDR3 DNA is TGTGCCAGCAGTCATGACAGGGGTAACACTGAAGCTTTCTTT.

The CDR3 loop is CASSLGQVKDTQYF. CDR3 nucleotides: TGCGCCAGCAGCCTGGGACAGGTGAAGGATACGCAGTATTTT. The chain employs TRBV5-1 and TRBJ2-3, with 8 bases that match TRBD1. V lost 4 bases to trimming and J lost 6 bases; unmatched junction nucleotides: 7. Germline values: CDR1 SGHRS, CDR2 YFSETQ. The CDR3 has 14 amino acids.

CDR3 protein: CASSHMQGTYGYTF. CDR3 in DNA: TGTGCCAGCAGCCATATGCAGGGCACCTATGGCTACACCTTC. This sequence joins TRBV5-6 and TRBJ1-2; D is perhaps TRBD1 (5 bases). This CDR3 has 14 residues. The ends were cut back, 4 bases at V and 4 bases at J, with 14 bases in the middle. CDR1 and CDR2 from the germline V gene are SGHDT and YYEEEE.

This clone has more than one count but fewer than ten. The chain employs TRBV27 and TRBJ2-2, with 7 bases lining up with TRBD2. The CDR3 covers 15 residues. V gave up 6 bases and J gave up 5 bases; unmatched junction bases: 9. Germline CDR1 is MNHEY and CDR2 is SMNVEV (reference sequence). The CDR3 region has the DNA TGTGCCAGCAGGCTAAGCCCGGGGGGAACCGGGGAGCTGTTTTTT. It is translated as CASRLSPGGTGELFF.

This chain uses TRBV6-2 or TRBV6-3 with TRBJ1-1; D remains ambiguous. V lost 0 bases, J lost 4 bases, and 6 bases lay in between. CDR1 and CDR2 from the germline V gene are MNHEY and SVGEGT. This CDR3 contains 13 residues. CDR3 amino acids: CASSYSGGTEAFF. CDR3 bases: TGTGCCAGCAGTTACTCGGGAGGCACTGAAGCTTTCTTT.

V and J are TRBV2 and TRBJ1-2, with a tentative D call TRBD1 (5 bases). The length of the CDR3 is 15 residues. V was cut by 9 bases and J by 3 bases, with 20 bases left in between. Germline CDR1 is SNHLY and CDR2 is FYNNEI. The CDR3 protein is CASNRRQGDDYGYTF. The CDR3 nucleotides are TGTGCCAGTAACCGACGGCAGGGTGACGACTATGGCTACACCTTC. Full variable domain (outside the CDR3, taken from reference TRBV2 and TRBJ1-2): EPEVTQTPSHQVTQMGQEVILRCVPISNHLYFYWYRQILGQKVEFLVSFYNNEISEKSEIFDDQFSVERPDGSNFTLKIRSTKLEDSAMYFCASNRRQGDDYGYTFGSGTRLTVV.

CDR3 protein: CASSPLGQGARGNTIYF. CDR3 coding DNA: TGTGCCAGCTCACCCTTGGGACAGGGGGCTAGAGGAAACACCATATATTTT. The chain uses TRBV18 and TRBJ1-3; TRBD1 aligns across 12 bases. Unmatched junction bases numbered 7, after V lost 3 bases and J lost 4 bases. The CDR3 loop spans 17 amino acids. Germline loops: CDR1 KGHSH, CDR2 LQKENI.

V gene TRBV5-1 combines with J gene TRBJ2-7, with 7 bases fitting TRBD1. Germline values: CDR1 SGHRS, CDR2 YFSETQ. J was trimmed by 5 bases and V by 4 bases; bases with no gene match: 12. The CDR3 spans 15 residues. Here the CDR3 reads CASSLAPTGIDEQYF. Written as DNA, the CDR3 is TGCGCCAGCAGCCTGGCCCCGACAGGGATCGACGAGCAGTACTTC. Supplemented by reference TRBV5-1 and TRBJ2-7, the full variable domain reads KAGVTQTPRYLIKTRGQQVTLSCSPISGHRSVSWYQQTPGQGLQFLFEYFSETQRNKGNFPGRFSGRQFSNSRSEMNVSTLELGDSALYLCASSLAPTGIDEQYFGPGTRLTVT.

This clone was seen a single time. J is TRBJ1-1 and V is TRBV19; no clear D. The CDR3 is 16 amino acids. V lost 6 bases and J 2 bases, leaving 19 bases between the germline ends. Germline V gene sequence: CDR1 LNHDA, CDR2 SQIVND (reference sequence). The CDR3 protein is CASRPMPRSFNTEAFF. The CDR3 nucleotides are TGTGCCAGTAGGCCAATGCCGAGAAGTTTTAACACTGAAGCTTTCTTT.

This clone came up a few times. This chain joins TRBV6-5 and TRBJ1-2; no firm D call. The CDR3 loop spans 14 amino acids. Between the trimmed V and J ends, which lost 5 bases and 7 bases, there was a span of 17 bases. Germline V lookup: CDR1 MNHEY, CDR2 SVGAGI. This CDR3 reads CASSPARRDGGYTF. The CDR3 bases are TGTGCCAGCAGTCCAGCTAGACGGGATGGTGGCTACACCTTC.

This chain joins TRBV6-1 and TRBJ1-5; D not resolved. This CDR3 region has 14 residues. Germline CDR1 MNHNS, CDR2 SASEGT. Deletions cut 0 bases from V and 6 bases from J, with 9 bases between. CDR3 sequence (DNA): TGTGCCAGCAGTGAAGCGGCAGTCTTTCAGCCCCAGCATTTT. This gives the protein CASSEAAVFQPQHF.

This clone was seen a single time. The chain has TRBV9 and TRBJ1-1, with 7 bases fitting TRBD1. This CDR3 is built from 16 residues. Losses at the gene ends were 0 bases for V and 4 bases for J; bases not matched to a gene: 9. Germline V gene lookup returns CDR1 SGDLS and CDR2 YYNGEE. As DNA, the CDR3 is TGTGCCAGCAGCGTAGCGGCAGGGGGATTGAGCACTGAAGCTTTCTTT. Its protein is CASSVAAGGLSTEAFF.

The V call is TRBV3-1 (or the pseudogene TRBV3-2), the J call TRBJ1-2, with no clear D. This CDR3 region has 15 residues. Per the germline V gene, CDR1 is LGHDT and CDR2 is YNNKEL (reference sequence). V shed 1 base and J shed 0 bases, with 9 bases lying between them. As DNA, the CDR3 is TGTGCCAGCAGCCAAGCAGACACCCCTAACTATGGCTACACCTTC. Its protein product is CASSQADTPNYGYTF.